This TCR beta chain was sequenced in a study of vaccination effects on CD4 cells after COVID-19. Sequenced by immunoSEQ multiplex PCR; TCRdb stores in-frame clones only, minus some. The sample carries around 19,000 clones, around three quarters recorded once. Using viral peptide pools, the ViraFEST assay grew out antigen-specific CD4+ T cells prior to sequencing. When around nine days of culture had elapsed, CD4+ T cells were isolated. Each well held 2 million to 2.5 million PBMC cultured with about 10 ug/ml peptides and around 11 IU/ml IL-2. This clone appeared a single time. The antigen remains unidentified. V was pared by 3 bases and J by 4 bases, with 9 bases between. Germline V gives CDR1 MNHEY, CDR2 SMNVEV (reference sequence). This CDR3 is 13 amino acids long.

Sequencing was performed on CD4+ T cells from PBMCs cultured with HCoV-229E spike peptides, taken before COVID-19 vaccination. This chain joins TRBV27 and TRBJ2-5, with D possibly TRBD1 on 5 matching bases. This TCR came from a human donor who received a COVID-19 vaccine. The CDR3 DNA sequence: TGTGCCAGCAGTTTCAGGGTCCGAGAGACCCAGTACTTC. This codes for CASSFRVRETQYF.